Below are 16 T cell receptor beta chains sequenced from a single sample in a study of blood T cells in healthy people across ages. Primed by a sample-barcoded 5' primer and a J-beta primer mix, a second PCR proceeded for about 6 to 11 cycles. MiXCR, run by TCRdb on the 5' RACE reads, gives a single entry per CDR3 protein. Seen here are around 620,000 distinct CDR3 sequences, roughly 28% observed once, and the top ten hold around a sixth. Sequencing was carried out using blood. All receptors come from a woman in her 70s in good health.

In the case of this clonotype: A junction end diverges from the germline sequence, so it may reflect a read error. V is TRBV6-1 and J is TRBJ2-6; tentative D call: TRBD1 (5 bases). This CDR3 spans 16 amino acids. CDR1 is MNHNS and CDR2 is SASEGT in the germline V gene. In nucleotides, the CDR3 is TGTGCCAGCAGTGTTAAGGTTCGTCCTGGGGCCAACGTCCTGTCTTTC. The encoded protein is CASSVKVRPGANVLSF.

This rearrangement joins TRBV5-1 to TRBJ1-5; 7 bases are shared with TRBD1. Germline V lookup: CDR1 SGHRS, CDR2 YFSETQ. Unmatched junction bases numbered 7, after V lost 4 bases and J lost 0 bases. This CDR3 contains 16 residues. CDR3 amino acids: CASSPDGTASNQPQHF. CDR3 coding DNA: TGCGCCAGCAGCCCCGACGGGACAGCTAGCAATCAGCCCCAGCATTTT.

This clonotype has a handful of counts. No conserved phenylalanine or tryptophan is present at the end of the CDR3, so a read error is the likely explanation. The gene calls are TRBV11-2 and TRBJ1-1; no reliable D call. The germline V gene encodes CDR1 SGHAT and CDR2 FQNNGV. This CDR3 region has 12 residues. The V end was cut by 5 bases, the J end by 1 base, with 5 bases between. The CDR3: CASSLQNTEAFL. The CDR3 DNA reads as TGTGCCAGCAGCCTACAGAACACTGAAGCTTTCCTT.

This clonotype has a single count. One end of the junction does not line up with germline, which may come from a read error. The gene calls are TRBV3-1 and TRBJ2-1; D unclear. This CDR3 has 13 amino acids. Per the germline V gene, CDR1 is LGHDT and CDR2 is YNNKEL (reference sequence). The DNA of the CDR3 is TGTGCCAGCAGCCTAGCCCCAGCGAATGAGCAGCTCTTC. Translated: CASSLAPANEQLF.

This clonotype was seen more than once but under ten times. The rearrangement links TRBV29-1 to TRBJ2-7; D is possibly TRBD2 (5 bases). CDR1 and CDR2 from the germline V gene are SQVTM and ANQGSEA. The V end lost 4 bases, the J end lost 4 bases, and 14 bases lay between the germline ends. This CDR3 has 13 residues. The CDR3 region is CSVAPRAGYEQYF. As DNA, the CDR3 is TGCAGCGTTGCCCCAAGGGCGGGTTACGAGCAGTACTTC.

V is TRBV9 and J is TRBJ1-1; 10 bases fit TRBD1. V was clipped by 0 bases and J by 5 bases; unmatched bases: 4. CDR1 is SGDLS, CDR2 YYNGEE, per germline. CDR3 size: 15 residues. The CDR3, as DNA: TGTGCCAGCAGCGTAGAAGGGACAGGGGTTACTGAAGCTTTCTTT. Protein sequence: CASSVEGTGVTEAFF. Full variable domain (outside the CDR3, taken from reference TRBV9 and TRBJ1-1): DSGVTQTPKHLITATGQRVTLRCSPRSGDLSVYWYQQSLDQGLQFLIQYYNGEERAKGNILERFSAQQFPDLHSELNLSSLELGDSALYFCASSVEGTGVTEAFFGQGTRLTVV.

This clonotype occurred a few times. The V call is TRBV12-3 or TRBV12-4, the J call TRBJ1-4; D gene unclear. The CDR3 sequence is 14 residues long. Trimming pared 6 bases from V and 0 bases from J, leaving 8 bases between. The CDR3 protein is CASRGRSTNEKLFF. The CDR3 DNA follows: TGTGCCAGCAGGGGAAGGTCAACTAATGAAAAACTGTTTTTT.

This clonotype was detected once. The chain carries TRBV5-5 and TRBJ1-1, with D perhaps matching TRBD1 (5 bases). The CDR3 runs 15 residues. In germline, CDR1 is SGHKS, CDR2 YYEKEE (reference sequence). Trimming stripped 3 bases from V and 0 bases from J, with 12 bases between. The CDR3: CASSSRVIMNTEAFF. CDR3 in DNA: TGTGCCAGCAGCTCCAGGGTTATTATGAACACTGAAGCTTTCTTT.

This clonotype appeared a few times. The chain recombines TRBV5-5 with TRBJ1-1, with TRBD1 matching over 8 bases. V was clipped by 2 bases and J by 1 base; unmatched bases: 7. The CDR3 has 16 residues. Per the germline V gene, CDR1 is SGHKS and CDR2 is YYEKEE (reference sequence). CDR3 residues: CASSFSGTGQNTEAFF. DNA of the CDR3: TGTGCCAGCAGCTTCTCCGGGACAGGACAGAACACTGAAGCTTTCTTT.

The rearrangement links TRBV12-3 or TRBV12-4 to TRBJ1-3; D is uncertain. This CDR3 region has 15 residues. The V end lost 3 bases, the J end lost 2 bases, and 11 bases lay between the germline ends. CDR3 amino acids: CASSFGRMAGNTIYF. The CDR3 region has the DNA TGTGCCAGCAGTTTTGGCAGAATGGCTGGAAACACCATATATTTT.

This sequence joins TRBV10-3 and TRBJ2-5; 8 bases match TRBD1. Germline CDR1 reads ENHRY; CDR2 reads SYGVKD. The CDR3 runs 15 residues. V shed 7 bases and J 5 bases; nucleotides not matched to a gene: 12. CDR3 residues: CAINTGQGSGETQYF. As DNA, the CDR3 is TGTGCCATCAACACTGGACAGGGAAGTGGTGAGACCCAGTACTTC.

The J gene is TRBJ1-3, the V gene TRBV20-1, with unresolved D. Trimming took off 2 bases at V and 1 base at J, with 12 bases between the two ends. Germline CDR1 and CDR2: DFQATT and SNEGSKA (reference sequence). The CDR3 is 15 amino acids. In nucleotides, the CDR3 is TGCAGTGCTAGACGACCCGAGGGTTCTGGAAACACCATATATTTT. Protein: CSARRPEGSGNTIYF.

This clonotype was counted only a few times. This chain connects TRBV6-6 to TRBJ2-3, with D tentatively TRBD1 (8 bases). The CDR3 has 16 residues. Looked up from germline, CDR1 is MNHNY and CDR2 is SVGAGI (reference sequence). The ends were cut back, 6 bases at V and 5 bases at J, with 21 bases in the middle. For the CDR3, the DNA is TGTGCCAGCAGAGCCGGACAGGGAGGGTTTCGAGATACGCAGTATTTT. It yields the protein CASRAGQGGFRDTQYF.

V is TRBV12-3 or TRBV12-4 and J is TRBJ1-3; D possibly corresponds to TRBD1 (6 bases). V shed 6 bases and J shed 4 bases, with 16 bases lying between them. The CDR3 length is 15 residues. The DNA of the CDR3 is TGTGCCAGCAGCCGACCCACAGGGTTCGGAAACACCATATATTTT. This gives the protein CASSRPTGFGNTIYF.

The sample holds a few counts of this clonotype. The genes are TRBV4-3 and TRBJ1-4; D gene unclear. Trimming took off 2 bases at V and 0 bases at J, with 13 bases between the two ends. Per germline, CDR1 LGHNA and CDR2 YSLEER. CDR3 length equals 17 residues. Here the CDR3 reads CASSQRVLVATNEKLFF. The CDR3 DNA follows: TGCGCCAGCAGCCAAAGGGTGCTGGTTGCAACTAATGAAAAACTGTTTTTT.

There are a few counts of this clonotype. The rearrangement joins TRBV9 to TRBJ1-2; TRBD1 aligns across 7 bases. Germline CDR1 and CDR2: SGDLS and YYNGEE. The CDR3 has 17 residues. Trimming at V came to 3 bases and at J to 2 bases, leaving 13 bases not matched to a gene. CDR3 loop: CASSERVGQTGNYGYTF. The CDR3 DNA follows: TGTGCCAGCAGCGAGAGGGTTGGTCAGACAGGGAACTATGGCTACACCTTC. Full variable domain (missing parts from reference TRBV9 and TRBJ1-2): DSGVTQTPKHLITATGQRVTLRCSPRSGDLSVYWYQQSLDQGLQFLIQYYNGEERAKGNILERFSAQQFPDLHSELNLSSLELGDSALYFCASSERVGQTGNYGYTFGSGTRLTVV.